This TCR beta chain was documented in a study of T cells in Graves' hyperthyroidism and ophthalmopathy. Study in general: Blood was drawn when the patient was first diagnosed and still untreated.

Findings and limits, study-wide: Blood also held most thyroid clonotypes expanded beyond 0.001.

Researchers took RNA transcripts and amplified the TCR beta CDR3 regions from them. First-round RT-PCR targeting the TCR CDR3 was performed with the HTBI primer set. MiXCR, applied by TCRdb to the multiplex PCR reads, yields one record per CDR3 protein. The repertoire has a few hundred thousand distinct CDR3 sequences, about 15% of them found once; the top ten carry roughly a fifth. Uncontrolled infection, other autoimmune disease, pregnancy or lactation disqualified patients from enrolment. This clonotype was counted at least ten times. As yet, its antigen is unknown. The CDR3 has 15 amino acids. The germline V and J ends were trimmed by 4 bases and 10 bases, with 17 bases remaining between them. Germline CDR1 KGHSH, CDR2 LQKENI.

The chain uses TRBV18 and TRBJ1-6, with TRBD1 as a possible D gene (5 bases). This sequence originates from a woman aged 30 to 39 with Graves' ophthalmopathy. Sequenced: blood. CDR3 protein: CASSLGTSKSSPLHF. The CDR3 nucleotides read TGTGCCAGCTCACTCGGGACTTCAAAATCCTCACCCCTCCACTTT.